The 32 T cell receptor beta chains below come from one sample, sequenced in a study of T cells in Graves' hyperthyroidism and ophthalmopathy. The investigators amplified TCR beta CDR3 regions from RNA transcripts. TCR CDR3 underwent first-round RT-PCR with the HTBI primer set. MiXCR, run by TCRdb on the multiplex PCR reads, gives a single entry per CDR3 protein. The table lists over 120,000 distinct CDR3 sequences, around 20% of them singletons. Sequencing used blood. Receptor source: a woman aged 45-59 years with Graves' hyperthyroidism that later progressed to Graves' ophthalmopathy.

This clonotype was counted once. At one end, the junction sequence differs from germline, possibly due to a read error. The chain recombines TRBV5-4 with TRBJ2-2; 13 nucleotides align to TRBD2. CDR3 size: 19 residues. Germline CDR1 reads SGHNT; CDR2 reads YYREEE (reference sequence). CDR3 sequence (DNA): TGTGCCAGCAGCGAGCGGAGAGGGACTAGCGGGATTAGAACCGGGGAGCTGCTTTTT. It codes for CASSERRGTSGIRTGELLF.

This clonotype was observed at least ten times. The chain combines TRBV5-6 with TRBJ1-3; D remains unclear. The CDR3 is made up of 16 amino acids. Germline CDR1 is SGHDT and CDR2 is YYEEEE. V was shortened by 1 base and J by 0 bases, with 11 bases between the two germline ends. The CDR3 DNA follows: TGTGCCAGCAGCTTGACGACACGCGTCTCTGGAAACACCATATATTTT. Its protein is CASSLTTRVSGNTIYF.

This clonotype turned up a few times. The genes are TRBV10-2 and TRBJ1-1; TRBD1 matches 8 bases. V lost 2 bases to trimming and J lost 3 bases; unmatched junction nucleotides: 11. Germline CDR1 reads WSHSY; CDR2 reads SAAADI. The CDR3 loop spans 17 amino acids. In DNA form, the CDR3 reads TGCGCCAGCAGTGAGCCAAGGACAGGGCGGAGAGACACTGAAGCTTTCTTT. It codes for CASSEPRTGRRDTEAFF.

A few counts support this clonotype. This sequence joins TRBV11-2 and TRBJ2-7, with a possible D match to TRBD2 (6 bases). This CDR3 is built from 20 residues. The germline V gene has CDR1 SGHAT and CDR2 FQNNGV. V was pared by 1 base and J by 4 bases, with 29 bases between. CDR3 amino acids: CASSLVSAGSRSGVVYEQYF. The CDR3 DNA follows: TGTGCCAGCAGCTTAGTATCGGCAGGGTCACGTTCGGGGGTTGTGTACGAGCAGTACTTC. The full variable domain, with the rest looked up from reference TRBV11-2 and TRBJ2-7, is EAGVAQSPRYKIIEKRQSVAFWCNPISGHATLYWYQQILGQGPKLLIQFQNNGVVDDSQLPKDRFSAERLKGVDSTLKIQPAKLEDSAVYLCASSLVSAGSRSGVVYEQYFGPGTRLTVT.

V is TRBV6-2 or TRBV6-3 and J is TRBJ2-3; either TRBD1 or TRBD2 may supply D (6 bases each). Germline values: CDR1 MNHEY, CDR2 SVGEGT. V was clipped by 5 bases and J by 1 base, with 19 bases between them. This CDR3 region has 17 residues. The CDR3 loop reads CASSKDRGRRGTDTQYF. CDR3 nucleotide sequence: TGTGCCAGCAGTAAAGATAGGGGGAGGAGGGGCACAGATACGCAGTATTTT.

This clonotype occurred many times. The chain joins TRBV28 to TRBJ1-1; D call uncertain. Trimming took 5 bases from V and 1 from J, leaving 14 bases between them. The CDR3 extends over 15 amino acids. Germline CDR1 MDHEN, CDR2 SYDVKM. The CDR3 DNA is TGTGCCAGCAGTCTCCTCGACATGAAGAACACTGAAGCTTTCTTT. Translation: CASSLLDMKNTEAFF.

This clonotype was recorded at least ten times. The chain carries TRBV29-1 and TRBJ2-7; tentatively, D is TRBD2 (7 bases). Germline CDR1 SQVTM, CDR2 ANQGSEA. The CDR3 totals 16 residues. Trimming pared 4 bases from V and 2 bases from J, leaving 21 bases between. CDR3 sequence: CSVARGGAGTTYEQYF. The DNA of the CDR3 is TGCAGCGTTGCTCGAGGGGGGGCAGGGACGACCTACGAGCAGTACTTC.

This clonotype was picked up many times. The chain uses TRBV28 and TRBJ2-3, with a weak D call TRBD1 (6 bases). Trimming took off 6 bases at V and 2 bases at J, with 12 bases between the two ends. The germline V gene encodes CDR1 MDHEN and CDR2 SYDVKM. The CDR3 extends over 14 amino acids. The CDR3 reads CASRRGKATDTQYF. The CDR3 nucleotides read TGTGCCAGCAGGAGGGGGAAAGCCACAGATACGCAGTATTTT.

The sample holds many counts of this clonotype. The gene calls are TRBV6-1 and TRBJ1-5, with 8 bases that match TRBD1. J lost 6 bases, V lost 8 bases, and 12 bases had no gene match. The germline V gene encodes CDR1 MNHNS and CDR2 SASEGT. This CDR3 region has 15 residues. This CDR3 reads CASLPDRGHGQPQHF. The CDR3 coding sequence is TGTGCCAGCCTCCCCGACAGGGGCCATGGTCAGCCCCAGCATTTT.

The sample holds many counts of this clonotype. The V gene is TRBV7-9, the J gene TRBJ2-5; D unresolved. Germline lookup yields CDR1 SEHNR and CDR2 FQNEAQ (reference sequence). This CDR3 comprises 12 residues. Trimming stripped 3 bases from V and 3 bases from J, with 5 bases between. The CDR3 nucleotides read TGTGCCAGCAGCTTCGACGAAGAGACCCAGTACTTC. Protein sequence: CASSFDEETQYF. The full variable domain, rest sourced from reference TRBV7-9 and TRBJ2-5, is DTGVSQNPRHKITKRGQNVTFRCDPISEHNRLYWYRQTLGQGPEFLTYFQNEAQLEKSRLLSDRFSAERPKGSFSTLEIQRTEQGDSAMYLCASSFDEETQYFGPGTRLLVL.

CDR3 coding DNA: TGTGCCAGCAGCTTAAACGGACAGCGCCCAGAGAATGAAAAACTGTTTTTT. It encodes CASSLNGQRPENEKLFF. The chain combines TRBV13 with TRBJ1-4; TRBD1 might be the D (6 bases). The CDR3 loop spans 17 amino acids. Between the trimmed V and J ends, which lost 2 bases and 5 bases, there was a span of 18 bases. Germline V gene data show CDR1 as PRHDT and CDR2 as FYEKMQ (reference sequence).

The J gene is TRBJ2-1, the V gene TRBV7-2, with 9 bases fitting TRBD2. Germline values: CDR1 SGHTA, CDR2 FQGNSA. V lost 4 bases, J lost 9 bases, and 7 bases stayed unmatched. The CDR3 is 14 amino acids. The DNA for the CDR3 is TGTGCCAGCAGCTCAACTAGAGCGGGGGGTGAGCAGTTCTTC. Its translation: CASSSTRAGGEQFF. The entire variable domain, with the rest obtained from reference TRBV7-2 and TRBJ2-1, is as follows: GAGVSQSPSNKVTEKGKDVELRCDPISGHTALYWYRQSLGQGLEFLIYFQGNSAPDKSGLPSDRFSAERTGGSVSTLTIQRTQQEDSAVYLCASSSTRAGGEQFFGPGTRLTVL.

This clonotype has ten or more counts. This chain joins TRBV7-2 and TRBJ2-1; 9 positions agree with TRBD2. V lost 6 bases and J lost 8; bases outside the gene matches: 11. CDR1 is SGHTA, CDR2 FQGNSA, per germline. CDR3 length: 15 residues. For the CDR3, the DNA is TGTGCCAGCAGAGCAGAGGCGGGAGGGCTGGATGAGCAGTTCTTC. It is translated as CASRAEAGGLDEQFF.

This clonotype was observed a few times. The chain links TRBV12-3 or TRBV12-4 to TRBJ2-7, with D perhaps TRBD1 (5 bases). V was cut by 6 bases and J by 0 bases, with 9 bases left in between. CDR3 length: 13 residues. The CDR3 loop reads CASSPDSSYEQYF. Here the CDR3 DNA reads TGTGCCAGCAGCCCAGACAGCTCCTACGAGCAGTACTTC.

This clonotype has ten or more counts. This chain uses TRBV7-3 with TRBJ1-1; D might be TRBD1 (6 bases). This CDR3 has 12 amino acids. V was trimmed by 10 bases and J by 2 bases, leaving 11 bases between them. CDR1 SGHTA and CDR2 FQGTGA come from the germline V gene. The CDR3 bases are TGTGCCACCAAACAGGGAAACACTGAAGCTTTCTTT. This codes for CATKQGNTEAFF.

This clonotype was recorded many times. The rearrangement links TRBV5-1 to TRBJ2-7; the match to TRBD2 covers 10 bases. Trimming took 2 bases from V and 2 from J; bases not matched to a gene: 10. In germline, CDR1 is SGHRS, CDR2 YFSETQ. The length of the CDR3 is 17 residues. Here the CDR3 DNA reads TGCGCCAGCAGCTTTGGGGCTAGCGGGAGTATTACCTACGAGCAGTACTTC. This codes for CASSFGASGSITYEQYF.

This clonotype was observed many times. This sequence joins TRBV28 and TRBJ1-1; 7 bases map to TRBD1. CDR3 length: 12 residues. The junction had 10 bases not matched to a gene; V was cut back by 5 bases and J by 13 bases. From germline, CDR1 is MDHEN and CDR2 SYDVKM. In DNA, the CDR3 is TGTGCCAGCAGTACGGCCGGGACAGATTATTTCTTT. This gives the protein CASSTAGTDYFF.

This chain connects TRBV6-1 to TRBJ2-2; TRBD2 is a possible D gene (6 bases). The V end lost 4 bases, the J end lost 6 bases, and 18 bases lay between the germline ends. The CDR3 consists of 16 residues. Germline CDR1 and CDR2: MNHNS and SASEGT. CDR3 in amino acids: CASSVQGLPAPGELFF. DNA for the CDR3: TGTGCCAGCAGTGTGCAGGGACTCCCGGCGCCCGGGGAGCTGTTTTTT.

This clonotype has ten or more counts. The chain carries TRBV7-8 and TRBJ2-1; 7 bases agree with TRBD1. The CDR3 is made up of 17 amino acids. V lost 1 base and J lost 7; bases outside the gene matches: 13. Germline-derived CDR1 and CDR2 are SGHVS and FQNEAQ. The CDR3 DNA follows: TGTGCCAGCAGCTTAGGCCCCAGAGGGACAGCTGGGAATGAGCAGTTCTTC. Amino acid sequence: CASSLGPRGTAGNEQFF.

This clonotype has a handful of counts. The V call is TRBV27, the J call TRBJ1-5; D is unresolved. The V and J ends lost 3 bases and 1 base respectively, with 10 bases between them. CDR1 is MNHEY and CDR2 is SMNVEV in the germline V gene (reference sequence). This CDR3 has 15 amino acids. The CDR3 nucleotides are TGTGCCAGCAGTTTTGGGCCTTCAAGCAATCAGCCCCAGCATTTT. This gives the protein CASSFGPSSNQPQHF.

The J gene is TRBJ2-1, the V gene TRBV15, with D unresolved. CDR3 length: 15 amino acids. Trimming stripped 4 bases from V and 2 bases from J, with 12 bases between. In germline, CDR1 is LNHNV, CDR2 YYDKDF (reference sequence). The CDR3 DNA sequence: TGTGCCACCAGCAAGGATTTATCGGCCTACAATGAGCAGTTCTTC. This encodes CATSKDLSAYNEQFF.

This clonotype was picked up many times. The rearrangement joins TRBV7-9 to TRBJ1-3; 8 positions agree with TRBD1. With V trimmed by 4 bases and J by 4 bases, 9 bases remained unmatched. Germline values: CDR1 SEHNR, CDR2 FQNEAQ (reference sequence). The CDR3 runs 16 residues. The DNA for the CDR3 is TGTGCCAGCAGCTCGGACAGGGTGCAGGCGGGAAACACCATATATTTT. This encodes CASSSDRVQAGNTIYF. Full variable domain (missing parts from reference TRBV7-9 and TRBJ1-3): DTGVSQNPRHKITKRGQNVTFRCDPISEHNRLYWYRQTLGQGPEFLTYFQNEAQLEKSRLLSDRFSAERPKGSFSTLEIQRTEQGDSAMYLCASSSDRVQAGNTIYFGEGSWLTVV.

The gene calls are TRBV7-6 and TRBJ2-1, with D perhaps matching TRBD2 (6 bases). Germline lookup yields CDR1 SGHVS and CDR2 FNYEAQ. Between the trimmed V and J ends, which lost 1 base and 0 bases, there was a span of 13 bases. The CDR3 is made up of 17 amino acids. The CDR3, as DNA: TGTGCCAGCAGCTTAGAAAGAGCGGGCCACTCCTACAATGAGCAGTTCTTC. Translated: CASSLERAGHSYNEQFF.

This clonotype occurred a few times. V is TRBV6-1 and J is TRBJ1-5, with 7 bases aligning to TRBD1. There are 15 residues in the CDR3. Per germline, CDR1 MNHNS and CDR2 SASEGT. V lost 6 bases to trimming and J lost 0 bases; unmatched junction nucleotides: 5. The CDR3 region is CASSRTGNSNQPQHF. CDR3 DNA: TGTGCCAGCAGCCGGACAGGCAATAGCAATCAGCCCCAGCATTTT.

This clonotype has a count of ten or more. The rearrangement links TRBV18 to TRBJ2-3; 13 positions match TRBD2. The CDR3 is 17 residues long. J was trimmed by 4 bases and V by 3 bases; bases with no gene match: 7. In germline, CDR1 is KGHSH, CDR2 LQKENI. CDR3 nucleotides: TGTGCCAGCTCACCTCTAGGACTAGCGGGAGCGCCAGATACGCAGTATTTT. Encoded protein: CASSPLGLAGAPDTQYF.

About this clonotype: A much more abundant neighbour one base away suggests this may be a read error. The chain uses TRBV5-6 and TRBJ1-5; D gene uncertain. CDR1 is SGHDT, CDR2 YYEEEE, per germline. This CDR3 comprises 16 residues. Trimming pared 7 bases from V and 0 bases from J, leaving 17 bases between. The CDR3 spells CASRLGRADSNQPQHF. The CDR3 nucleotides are TGTGCCAGCCGCCTCGGGCGGGCTGATAGCAATCAGCCCCAGCATTTT.

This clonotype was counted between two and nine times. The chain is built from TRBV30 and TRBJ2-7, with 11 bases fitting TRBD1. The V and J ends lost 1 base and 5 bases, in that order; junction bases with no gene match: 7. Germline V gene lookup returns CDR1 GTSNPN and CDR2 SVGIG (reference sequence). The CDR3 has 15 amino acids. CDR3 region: CAWSGTGGAVDEQYF. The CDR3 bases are TGTGCCTGGAGTGGGACAGGGGGCGCCGTCGACGAGCAGTACTTC.

The CDR3, as DNA: TGTGCCAGCCGATCGGAGCCAGCCTCGGGTAATGAGCAGTTCTTC. Protein sequence: CASRSEPASGNEQFF. This sequence joins TRBV7-3 and TRBJ2-1; D ambiguous. The CDR3 extends over 15 amino acids. CDR1 SGHTA and CDR2 FQGTGA come from the germline V gene. V lost 8 bases and J 7 bases, leaving 21 bases between the germline ends. Drawing the rest from reference TRBV7-3 and TRBJ2-1, the complete variable domain is GAGVSQTPSNKVTEKGKYVELRCDPISGHTALYWYRQSLGQGPEFLIYFQGTGAADDSGLPNDRFFAVRPEGSVSTLKIQRTERGDSAVYLCASRSEPASGNEQFFGPGTRLTVL.

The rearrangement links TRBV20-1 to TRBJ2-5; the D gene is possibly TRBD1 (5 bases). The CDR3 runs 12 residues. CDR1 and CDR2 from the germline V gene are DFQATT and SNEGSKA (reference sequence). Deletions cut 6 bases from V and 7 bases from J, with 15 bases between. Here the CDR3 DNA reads TGCAGTGCCGCAAGGGGTCTGGGGACCCAGTACTTC. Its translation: CSAARGLGTQYF.

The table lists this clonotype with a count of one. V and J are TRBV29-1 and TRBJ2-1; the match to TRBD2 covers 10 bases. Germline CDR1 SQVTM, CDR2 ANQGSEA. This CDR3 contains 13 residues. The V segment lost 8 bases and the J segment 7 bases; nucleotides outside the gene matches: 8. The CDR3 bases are TGCAGCTCGGAACTAGCGGGAAATAATGAGCAGTTCTTC. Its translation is CSSELAGNNEQFF.

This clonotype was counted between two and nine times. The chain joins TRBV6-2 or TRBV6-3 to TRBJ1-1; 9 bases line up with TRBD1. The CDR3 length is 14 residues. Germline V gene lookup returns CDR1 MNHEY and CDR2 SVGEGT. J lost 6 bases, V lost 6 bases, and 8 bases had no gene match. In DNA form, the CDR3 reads TGTGCCAGCAGAGTCACAGGGGGCAAACCTGAAGCTTTCTTT. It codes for CASRVTGGKPEAFF.

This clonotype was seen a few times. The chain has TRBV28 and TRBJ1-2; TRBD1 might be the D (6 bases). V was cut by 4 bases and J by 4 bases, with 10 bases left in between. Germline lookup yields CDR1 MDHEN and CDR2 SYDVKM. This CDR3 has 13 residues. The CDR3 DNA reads TGTGCCAGCAGTTCAGGAGGGGGCTATGGCTACACCTTC. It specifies CASSSGGGYGYTF.